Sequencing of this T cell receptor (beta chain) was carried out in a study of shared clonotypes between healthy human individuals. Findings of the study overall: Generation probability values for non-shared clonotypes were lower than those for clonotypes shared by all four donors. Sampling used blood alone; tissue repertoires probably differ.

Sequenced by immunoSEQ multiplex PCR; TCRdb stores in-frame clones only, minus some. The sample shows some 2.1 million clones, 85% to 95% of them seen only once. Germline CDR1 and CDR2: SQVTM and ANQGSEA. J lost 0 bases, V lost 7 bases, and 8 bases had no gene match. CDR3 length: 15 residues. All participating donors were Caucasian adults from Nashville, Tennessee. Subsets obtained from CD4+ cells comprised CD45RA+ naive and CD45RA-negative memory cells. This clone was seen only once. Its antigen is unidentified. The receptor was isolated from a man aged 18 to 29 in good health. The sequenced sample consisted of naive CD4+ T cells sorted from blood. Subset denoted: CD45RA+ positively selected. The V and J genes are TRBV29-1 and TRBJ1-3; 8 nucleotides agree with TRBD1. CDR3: CSARQGLSSGNTIYF. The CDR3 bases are TGCAGCGCCAGACAGGGGTTGAGCTCTGGAAACACCATATATTTT.